One sample yielded the 9 T cell receptor beta chains listed below, sequenced in a study of T cell responses to AZD1222 COVID-19 vaccine. Assay used: immunoSEQ multiplex PCR; TCRdb lists only in-frame clones, some missing. The sample holds roughly 100,000 clones, 91% seen once. Sequences were derived from peripheral blood, sampled 28 days after the second AZD1222 dose. These receptors were collected from an adult who received the AZD1222 COVID-19 vaccine.

The chain is built from TRBV19 and TRBJ2-7; 7 bases fit TRBD1. This CDR3 contains 15 residues. V dropped 3 bases and J dropped 3; count of bases not matched to a gene: 8. Germline V gives CDR1 LNHDA, CDR2 SQIVND (reference sequence). CDR3 nucleotide sequence: TGTGCCAGTAGTATTCGAGGGGGCCTGGACTACGAGCAGTACTTC. Translated, it gives CASSIRGGLDYEQYF. Drawing the rest from reference TRBV19 and TRBJ2-7, the complete variable domain is DGGITQSPKYLFRKEGQNVTLSCEQNLNHDAMYWYRQDPGQGLRLIYYSQIVNDFQKGDIAEGYSVSREKKESFPLTVTSAQKNPTAFYLCASSIRGGLDYEQYFGPGTRLTVT.

To note about this clone: The same CDR3 is also encoded by other DNA sequences in this sample. The V gene is TRBV5-6, the J gene TRBJ2-7; either TRBD1 or TRBD2 may fit D (5 bases each). The V end was cut by 0 bases, the J end by 2 bases, with 12 bases between. The CDR3 spans 15 residues. The germline V gene has CDR1 SGHDT and CDR2 YYEEEE. CDR3 sequence: CASSLAGPGTYEQYF. In DNA, the CDR3 is TGTGCCAGCAGCTTGGCGGGGCCCGGGACCTACGAGCAGTACTTC.

The V and J genes are TRBV6-5 and TRBJ1-2; D perhaps matches TRBD1 (6 bases). CDR3 size: 15 residues. Germline V gene sequence: CDR1 MNHEY, CDR2 SVGAGI. V lost 4 bases, J lost 4 bases, and 16 bases lay in between. The CDR3 bases are TGTGCCAGCAGTTCTCAGGGACAATATCCCTATGGCTACACCTTC. The encoded protein is CASSSQGQYPYGYTF.

The gene calls are TRBV18 and TRBJ1-1; D uncertain. The V end lost 3 bases, the J end lost 1 base, and 12 bases lay between the germline ends. The V gene's germline CDR1 is KGHSH and CDR2 LQKENI. This CDR3 has 15 residues. The CDR3 DNA reads as TGTGCCAGCTCACCGGACCGTGGGAAGAACACTGAAGCTTTCTTT. Residues: CASSPDRGKNTEAFF.

The rearrangement links TRBV11-3 to TRBJ2-1; 10 bases are shared with TRBD2. The V gene end was trimmed by 3 bases and the J gene end by 6 bases; junction bases not matched to a gene: 2. This CDR3 contains 14 residues. Per germline, CDR1 SGHNT and CDR2 YENEEA. The CDR3 bases are TGTGCCAGCAGCTTGGCTAGCGGGAGCAATGAGCAGTTCTTC. Its protein product is CASSLASGSNEQFF.

V gene TRBV12-3 or TRBV12-4 combines with J gene TRBJ1-1; weak D call: TRBD1 (5 bases). Trimming left V 2 bases short and J 4 bases short, with 8 bases between. CDR3 length equals 13 residues. CDR3 sequence reads: CASSLMGGTEAFF. Here the CDR3 DNA reads TGTGCCAGCAGTTTAATGGGGGGCACTGAAGCTTTCTTT.

Written as DNA, the CDR3 is TGTGCCAGCAGTTCTACTAGCGGGAGGGCCTTCGAGCAGTACTTC. Translating it yields CASSSTSGRAFEQYF. The V gene is TRBV11-2, the J gene TRBJ2-7, with 13 bases identical to TRBD2. The CDR3 has 15 residues. The germline gives CDR1 SGHAT, CDR2 FQNNGV. V was clipped by 6 bases and J by 6 bases; unmatched bases: 8.

V is TRBV12-3 or TRBV12-4 and J is TRBJ2-2; the D gene is possibly TRBD2 (5 bases). V was trimmed by 8 bases and J by 6 bases, leaving 10 bases between them. CDR3 length: 12 amino acids. CDR3 residues: CASLGSAGELFF. The CDR3 nucleotides read TGTGCCAGCTTGGGGAGTGCCGGGGAGCTGTTTTTT.

This clone was seen once. The chain carries TRBV11-2 and TRBJ1-4; D is perhaps TRBD1 (6 bases). The CDR3 has 16 residues. V was trimmed by 0 bases and J by 7 bases, leaving 15 bases between them. The germline V gene has CDR1 SGHAT and CDR2 FQNNGV. CDR3 sequence: CASSLDVARGREKLFF. Here the CDR3 DNA reads TGTGCCAGCAGCTTAGACGTAGCCAGGGGTCGTGAAAAACTGTTTTTT.